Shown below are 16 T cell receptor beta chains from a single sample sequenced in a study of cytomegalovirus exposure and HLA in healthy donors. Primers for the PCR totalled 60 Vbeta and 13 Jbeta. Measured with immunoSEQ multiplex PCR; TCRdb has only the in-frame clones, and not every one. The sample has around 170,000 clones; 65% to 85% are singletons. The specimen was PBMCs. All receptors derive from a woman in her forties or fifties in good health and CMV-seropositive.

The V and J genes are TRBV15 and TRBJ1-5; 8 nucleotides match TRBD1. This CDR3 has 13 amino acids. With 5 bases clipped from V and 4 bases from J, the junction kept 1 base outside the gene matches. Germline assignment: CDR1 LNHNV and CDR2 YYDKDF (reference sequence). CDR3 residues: CATSWTGNQPQHF. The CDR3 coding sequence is TGTGCCACCAGCTGGACAGGGAATCAGCCCCAGCATTTT.

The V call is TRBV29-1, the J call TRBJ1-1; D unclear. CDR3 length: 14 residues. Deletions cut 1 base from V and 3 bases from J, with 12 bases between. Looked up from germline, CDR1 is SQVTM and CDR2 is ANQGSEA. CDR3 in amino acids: CSVEGRKRDTEAFF. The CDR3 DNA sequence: TGCAGCGTTGAAGGCAGGAAGAGGGACACTGAAGCTTTCTTT.

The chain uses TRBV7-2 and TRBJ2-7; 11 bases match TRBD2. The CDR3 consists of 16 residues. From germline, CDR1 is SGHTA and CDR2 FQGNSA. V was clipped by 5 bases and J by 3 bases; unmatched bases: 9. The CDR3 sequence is CASSTQLAGEGYEQYF. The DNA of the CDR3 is TGTGCCAGCAGCACCCAACTAGCGGGGGAGGGCTACGAGCAGTACTTC.

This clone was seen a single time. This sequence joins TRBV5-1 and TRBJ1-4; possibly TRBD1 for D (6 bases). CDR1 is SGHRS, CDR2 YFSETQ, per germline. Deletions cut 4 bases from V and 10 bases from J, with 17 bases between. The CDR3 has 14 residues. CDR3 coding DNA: TGCGCCAGCAGCCCGGACGTTGGGGGCGGAAAACTGTTTTTT. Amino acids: CASSPDVGGGKLFF.

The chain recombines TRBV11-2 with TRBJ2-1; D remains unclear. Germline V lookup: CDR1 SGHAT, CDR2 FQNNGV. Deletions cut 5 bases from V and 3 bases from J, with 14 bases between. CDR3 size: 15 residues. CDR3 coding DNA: TGTGCCAGCAGCCCAGGTGCTCAGCTCTACAATGAGCAGTTCTTC. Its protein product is CASSPGAQLYNEQFF.

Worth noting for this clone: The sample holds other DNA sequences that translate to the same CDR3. The CDR3 spells CASSIQGSSYNEQFF. CDR3 DNA sequence: TGTGCCAGTAGTATTCAGGGAAGCTCCTACAATGAGCAGTTCTTC. The chain joins TRBV19 to TRBJ2-1; TRBD1 is a possible D gene (5 bases). Deletions cut 3 bases from V and 0 bases from J, with 9 bases between. Germline CDR1 LNHDA, CDR2 SQIVND (reference sequence). The CDR3 is 15 amino acids.

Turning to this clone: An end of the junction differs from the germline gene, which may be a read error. CDR3 bases: TGTTCCAGCAGCTTAGTGTCAGGGGGTCACGAGCAGTACTTC. Amino acid sequence: CSSSLVSGGHEQYF. This sequence joins TRBV7-9 and TRBJ2-7; TRBD1 matches at 7 bases. This CDR3 has 14 amino acids. Germline CDR1 reads SEHNR; CDR2 reads FQNEAQ (reference sequence).

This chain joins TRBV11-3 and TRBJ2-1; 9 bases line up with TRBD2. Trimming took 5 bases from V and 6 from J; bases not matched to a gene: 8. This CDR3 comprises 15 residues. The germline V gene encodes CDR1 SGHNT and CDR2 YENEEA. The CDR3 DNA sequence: TGTGCCAGCAGCCAAGCGGGGGGCAGCCTCAATGAGCAGTTCTTC. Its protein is CASSQAGGSLNEQFF.

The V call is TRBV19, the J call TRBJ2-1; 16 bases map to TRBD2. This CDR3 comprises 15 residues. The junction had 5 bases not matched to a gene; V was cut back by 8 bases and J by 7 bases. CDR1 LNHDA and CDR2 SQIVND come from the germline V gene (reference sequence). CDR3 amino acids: CASSGLAGGRNEQFF. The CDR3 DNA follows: TGTGCCAGTTCGGGACTAGCGGGAGGGCGAAATGAGCAGTTCTTC.

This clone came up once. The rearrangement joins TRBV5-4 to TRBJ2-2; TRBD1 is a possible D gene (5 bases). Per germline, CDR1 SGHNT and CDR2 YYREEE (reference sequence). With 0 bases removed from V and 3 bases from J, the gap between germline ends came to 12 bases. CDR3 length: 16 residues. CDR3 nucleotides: TGTGCCAGCAGCTTGGGGTTAGGGGCGGACACCGGGGAGCTGTTTTTT. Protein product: CASSLGLGADTGELFF. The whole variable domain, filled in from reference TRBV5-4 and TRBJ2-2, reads ETGVTQSPTHLIKTRGQQVTLRCSSQSGHNTVSWYQQALGQGPQFIFQYYREEENGRGNFPPRFSGLQFPNYSSELNVNALELDDSALYLCASSLGLGADTGELFFGEGSRLTVL.

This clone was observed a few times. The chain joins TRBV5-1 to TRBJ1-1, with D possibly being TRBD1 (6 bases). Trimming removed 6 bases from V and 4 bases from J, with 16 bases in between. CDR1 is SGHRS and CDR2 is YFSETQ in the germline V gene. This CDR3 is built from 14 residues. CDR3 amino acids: CASTLTGSGTEAFF. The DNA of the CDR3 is TGCGCCAGCACTCTTACAGGGAGCGGCACTGAAGCTTTCTTT.

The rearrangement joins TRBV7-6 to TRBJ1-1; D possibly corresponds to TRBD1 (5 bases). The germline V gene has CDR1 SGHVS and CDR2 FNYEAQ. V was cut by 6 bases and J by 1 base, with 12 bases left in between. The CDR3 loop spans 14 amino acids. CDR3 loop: CASSAGRPNTEAFF. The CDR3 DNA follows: TGTGCCAGCAGTGCGGGACGGCCGAACACTGAAGCTTTCTTT.

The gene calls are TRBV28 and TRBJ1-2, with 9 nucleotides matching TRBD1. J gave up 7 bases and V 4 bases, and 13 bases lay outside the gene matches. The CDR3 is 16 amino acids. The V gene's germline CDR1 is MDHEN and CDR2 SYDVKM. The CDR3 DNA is TGTGCCAGCAGTTCCGGTCCCGGGACAGGGCTTGGTGGCTACACCTTC. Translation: CASSSGPGTGLGGYTF.

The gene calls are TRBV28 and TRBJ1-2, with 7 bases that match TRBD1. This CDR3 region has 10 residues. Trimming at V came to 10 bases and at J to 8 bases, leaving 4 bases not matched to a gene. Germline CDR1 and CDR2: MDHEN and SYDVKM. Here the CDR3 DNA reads TGTGCCACCGGGACAGTAGGCTACACCTTC. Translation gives CATGTVGYTF.

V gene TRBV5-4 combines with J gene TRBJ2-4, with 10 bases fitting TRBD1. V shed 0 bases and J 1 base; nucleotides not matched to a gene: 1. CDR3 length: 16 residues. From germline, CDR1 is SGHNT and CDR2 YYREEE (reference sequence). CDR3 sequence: CASSLGGQGAKNIQYF. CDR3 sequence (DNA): TGTGCCAGCAGCTTGGGGGGACAGGGGGCCAAAAACATTCAGTACTTC.

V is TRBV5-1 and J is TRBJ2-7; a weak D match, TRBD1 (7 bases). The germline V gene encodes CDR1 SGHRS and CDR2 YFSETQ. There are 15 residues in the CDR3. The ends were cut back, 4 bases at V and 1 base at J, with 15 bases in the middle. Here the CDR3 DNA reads TGCGCCAGCAGCGTTGCGGGACAGCTTTCCTACGAGCAGTACTTC. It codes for CASSVAGQLSYEQYF.